These T cell receptor beta chains were read from a single sample in a study of T cells in Graves' hyperthyroidism and ophthalmopathy. TCRdb reprocessed the multiplex PCR reads with MiXCR, giving one entry per CDR3 protein. Here the sample spans approximately 400,000 distinct CDR3 sequences, roughly 13% being singletons. What was sequenced was blood. These receptor sequences come from a woman aged 55 to 70 with Graves' hyperthyroidism. CDR3s include the opening cysteine and the closing phenylalanine or tryptophan. Fields, in order: J gene, clone size, V gene, D gene, CDR3 protein, CDR3 DNA. A D gene is named only where the DNA matches it firmly. Clone size, where shown, is once, few, many, or a class for clones that have expanded.

J gene: TRBJ1-1; clone size: many; V gene: TRBV18; D gene: NA; CDR3 protein: CASSPGTAGTEAFF; CDR3 DNA: TGTGCCAGCTCACCTGGGACGGCAGGCACTGAAGCTTTCTTT
J gene: TRBJ1-1; clone size: NA; V gene: TRBV16; D gene: NA; CDR3 protein: CASSPSGSYTEAFF; CDR3 DNA: TGTGCCAGCAGCCCCAGCGGCAGTTACACTGAAGCTTTCTTT
J gene: TRBJ2-2; clone size: NA; V gene: TRBV6-1; D gene: TRBD1; CDR3 protein: CASSGRGTGGLGELFF; CDR3 DNA: TGTGCCAGCAGTGGACGAGGGACAGGGGGCCTCGGGGAGCTGTTTTTT
J gene: TRBJ2-7; clone size: many; V gene: TRBV12-3/TRBV12-4; D gene: TRBD2; CDR3 protein: CASRGDVVYEQYF; CDR3 DNA: TGTGCCAGCCGGGGGGACGTTGTCTACGAGCAGTACTTC
J gene: TRBJ2-7; clone size: many; V gene: TRBV30; D gene: NA; CDR3 protein: CAWIPKGASYEQYF; CDR3 DNA: TGTGCCTGGATCCCAAAAGGGGCATCCTACGAGCAGTACTTC
J gene: TRBJ1-1; clone size: NA; V gene: TRBV7-9; D gene: NA; CDR3 protein: CASSLFDGGNTEAFF; CDR3 DNA: TGTGCCAGCAGCTTATTTGACGGGGGGAACACTGAAGCTTTCTTT
J gene: TRBJ1-2; clone size: few; V gene: TRBV19; D gene: TRBD1; CDR3 protein: CASTQGAPGYTF; CDR3 DNA: TGTGCCAGTACTCAGGGGGCGCCGGGCTACACCTTC
J gene: TRBJ2-1; clone size: NA; V gene: TRBV3-1; D gene: TRBD2; CDR3 protein: CASSQDFGLAGYNEQFF; CDR3 DNA: TGTGCCAGCAGCCAAGATTTCGGACTAGCGGGCTACAATGAGCAGTTCTTC
J gene: TRBJ2-3; clone size: many; V gene: TRBV3-1; D gene: NA; CDR3 protein: CASSQEERDTQYF; CDR3 DNA: TGTGCCAGCAGCCAAGAAGAAAGGGATACGCAGTATTTT
J gene: TRBJ2-1; clone size: NA; V gene: TRBV5-4; D gene: TRBD2; CDR3 protein: CASSFGGRGYEQFF; CDR3 DNA: TGTGCCAGCAGCTTTGGGGGGAGGGGCTATGAGCAGTTCTTC
J gene: TRBJ1-2; clone size: NA; V gene: TRBV4-1; D gene: TRBD1; CDR3 protein: CASSQTDRGYGYTF; CDR3 DNA: TGCGCCAGCAGCCAAACCGACAGGGGGTACGGCTACACCTTC
J gene: TRBJ2-3; clone size: many; V gene: TRBV5-1; D gene: NA; CDR3 protein: CASSTGWSTDTQYF; CDR3 DNA: TGCGCCAGCAGCACCGGTTGGAGCACAGATACGCAGTATTTT
J gene: TRBJ2-7; clone size: few; V gene: TRBV18; D gene: TRBD2; CDR3 protein: CASSPGVISGTNYEQYF; CDR3 DNA: TGTGCCAGCTCACCCGGGGTTATTAGCGGGACAAACTACGAGCAGTACTTC
J gene: TRBJ1-4; clone size: many; V gene: TRBV24-1; D gene: NA; CDR3 protein: CATSDGQTFATNEKLFF; CDR3 DNA: TGTGCCACCAGTGATGGACAGACCTTCGCAACTAATGAAAAACTGTTTTTT
J gene: TRBJ2-5; clone size: many; V gene: TRBV10-1; D gene: NA; CDR3 protein: CASSGLHGGTQYF; CDR3 DNA: TGCGCCAGCTCAGGACTCCATGGAGGAACCCAGTACTTC
J gene: TRBJ1-2; clone size: many; V gene: TRBV12-3/TRBV12-4; D gene: NA; CDR3 protein: CASTYSTVPYGYTF; CDR3 DNA: TGTGCCAGCACCTACTCGACAGTACCATATGGCTACACCTTC
J gene: TRBJ2-2; clone size: many; V gene: TRBV11-2; D gene: TRBD2; CDR3 protein: CASSGTSGRIGELFF; CDR3 DNA: TGTGCCAGCAGCGGGACTAGCGGGAGAATCGGGGAGCTGTTTTTT
J gene: TRBJ2-1; clone size: few; V gene: TRBV7-6; D gene: NA; CDR3 protein: CASSFMGHYNEQFF; CDR3 DNA: TGTGCCAGCAGCTTTATGGGTCACTACAATGAGCAGTTCTTC
J gene: TRBJ2-2; clone size: many; V gene: TRBV3-1; D gene: NA; CDR3 protein: CASSQDQGFGELFF; CDR3 DNA: TGTGCCAGCAGCCAAGACCAGGGGTTCGGGGAGCTGTTTTTT
J gene: TRBJ2-7; clone size: many; V gene: TRBV3-1; D gene: NA; CDR3 protein: CASSQDQAGEQYF; CDR3 DNA: TGTGCCAGCAGCCAAGATCAAGCCGGCGAGCAGTACTTC
J gene: TRBJ2-4; clone size: many; V gene: TRBV11-1; D gene: NA; CDR3 protein: CASSTWAGTAKNIQYF; CDR3 DNA: TGTGCCAGCAGCACATGGGCAGGGACAGCCAAAAACATTCAGTACTTC
J gene: TRBJ2-1; clone size: many; V gene: TRBV3-1; D gene: TRBD2; CDR3 protein: CASSLGTSGIREQFF; CDR3 DNA: TGTGCCAGCAGCCTCGGGACTAGCGGGATCAGGGAGCAGTTCTTC
J gene: TRBJ2-3; clone size: many; V gene: TRBV6-1; D gene: TRBD2; CDR3 protein: CASSSRTVAGDYDTQYF; CDR3 DNA: TGTGCCAGCAGTTCACGTACCGTAGCGGGAGATTATGATACGCAGTATTTT
J gene: TRBJ2-1; clone size: NA; V gene: TRBV27; D gene: NA; CDR3 protein: CASSLGYRFNEQFF; CDR3 DNA: TGTGCCAGCAGTTTAGGGTACAGATTCAATGAGCAGTTCTTC
J gene: TRBJ1-2; clone size: many; V gene: TRBV3-1; D gene: NA; CDR3 protein: CASSLGTSNYGYTF; CDR3 DNA: TGTGCCAGCAGCCTAGGGACATCTAACTATGGCTACACCTTC
J gene: TRBJ1-2; clone size: many; V gene: TRBV20-1; D gene: NA; CDR3 protein: CSARGNPAFAYGYTF; CDR3 DNA: TGCAGTGCTAGAGGAAACCCGGCTTTCGCCTATGGCTACACCTTC
J gene: TRBJ1-1; clone size: many; V gene: TRBV2; D gene: NA; CDR3 protein: CASSPGGVSTEAFF; CDR3 DNA: TGTGCCAGCAGTCCCGGGGGAGTGTCTACTGAAGCTTTCTTT
J gene: TRBJ1-3; clone size: many; V gene: TRBV20-1; D gene: NA; CDR3 protein: CSAVPGVGNTIYF; CDR3 DNA: TGCAGTGCTGTACCCGGGGTCGGAAACACCATATATTTT
J gene: TRBJ1-1; clone size: many; V gene: TRBV12-3/TRBV12-4; D gene: NA; CDR3 protein: CASSRRGREAFF; CDR3 DNA: TGTGCCAGCAGCAGACGCGGGAGAGAAGCTTTCTTT
J gene: TRBJ1-2; clone size: NA; V gene: TRBV2; D gene: TRBD1; CDR3 protein: CASSAWDSSTFDGYTF; CDR3 DNA: TGTGCCAGCAGTGCGTGGGACAGCTCCACCTTTGATGGCTACACCTTC
J gene: TRBJ2-3; clone size: many; V gene: TRBV7-3; D gene: NA; CDR3 protein: CASSSGGRGSTDTQYF; CDR3 DNA: TGTGCCAGCAGCTCCGGGGGGCGAGGCAGCACAGATACGCAGTATTTT
J gene: TRBJ2-5; clone size: NA; V gene: TRBV4-1; D gene: TRBD2; CDR3 protein: CASSQDVASGAETQYF; CDR3 DNA: TGCGCCAGCAGCCAAGATGTGGCTAGCGGGGCTGAGACCCAGTACTTC
J gene: TRBJ2-7; clone size: many; V gene: TRBV11-3; D gene: NA; CDR3 protein: CASSLGGPSSYEQYF; CDR3 DNA: TGTGCCAGCAGCTTAGGGGGACCCAGCTCCTACGAGCAGTACTTC
J gene: TRBJ2-1; clone size: few; V gene: TRBV7-3; D gene: TRBD1; CDR3 protein: CASSLEGARRQFF; CDR3 DNA: TGTGCCAGCAGCTTAGAGGGGGCGCGGCGGCAGTTCTTC
J gene: TRBJ2-1; clone size: many; V gene: TRBV5-1; D gene: NA; CDR3 protein: CASSFRDLPYNEQFF; CDR3 DNA: TGCGCCAGCAGCTTCCGGGATCTCCCCTACAATGAGCAGTTCTTC
J gene: TRBJ1-5; clone size: many; V gene: TRBV6-1; D gene: NA; CDR3 protein: CASSETGFGHFYQPQHF; CDR3 DNA: TGTGCCAGCAGTGAAACGGGTTTCGGCCACTTCTATCAGCCCCAGCATTTT
J gene: TRBJ2-3; clone size: NA; V gene: TRBV19; D gene: NA; CDR3 protein: CASSIDRAVHTQYF; CDR3 DNA: TGTGCCAGTAGTATAGATAGGGCGGTTCATACGCAGTATTTT
J gene: TRBJ2-5; clone size: many; V gene: TRBV30; D gene: NA; CDR3 protein: CASDSPQETQYF; CDR3 DNA: TGTGCCTCGGACTCCCCCCAAGAGACCCAGTACTTC
J gene: TRBJ1-5; clone size: NA; V gene: TRBV10-3; D gene: NA; CDR3 protein: CAISDQGPSNQPQHF; CDR3 DNA: TGTGCCATCAGTGACCAGGGTCCAAGCAATCAGCCCCAGCATTTT
J gene: TRBJ1-5; clone size: many; V gene: TRBV2; D gene: NA; CDR3 protein: CASSRGGVNQPQHF; CDR3 DNA: TGTGCCAGCAGTCGAGGGGGGGTCAATCAGCCCCAGCATTTT
J gene: TRBJ2-1; clone size: once; V gene: TRBV7-9; D gene: TRBD2; CDR3 protein: CASSFSSGDYNEQFF; CDR3 DNA: TGTGCCAGCAGCTTTTCTAGCGGGGACTACAATGAGCAGTTCTTC
J gene: TRBJ2-2; clone size: many; V gene: TRBV12-3/TRBV12-4; D gene: NA; CDR3 protein: CASSFSQANTGELFF; CDR3 DNA: TGTGCCAGCAGTTTTAGTCAGGCGAACACCGGGGAGCTGTTTTTT
J gene: TRBJ2-7; clone size: many; V gene: TRBV28; D gene: TRBD2; CDR3 protein: CASSHGLAEIYEQYF; CDR3 DNA: TGTGCCAGCAGTCACGGACTAGCGGAGATCTACGAGCAGTACTTC